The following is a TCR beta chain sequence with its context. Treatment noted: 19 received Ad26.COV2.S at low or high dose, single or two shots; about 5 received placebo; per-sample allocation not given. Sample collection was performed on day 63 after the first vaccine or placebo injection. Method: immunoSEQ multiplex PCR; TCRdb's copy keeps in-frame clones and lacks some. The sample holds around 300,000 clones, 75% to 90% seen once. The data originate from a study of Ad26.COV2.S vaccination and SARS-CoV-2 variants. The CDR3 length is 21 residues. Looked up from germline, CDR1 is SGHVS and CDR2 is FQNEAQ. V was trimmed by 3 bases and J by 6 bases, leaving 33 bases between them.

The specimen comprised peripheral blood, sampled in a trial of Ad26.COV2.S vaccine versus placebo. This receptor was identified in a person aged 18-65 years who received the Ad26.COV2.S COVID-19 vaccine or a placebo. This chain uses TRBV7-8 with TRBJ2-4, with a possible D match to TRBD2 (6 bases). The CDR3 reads CASSFFSSGRLGLLYPNIQYF. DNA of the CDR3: TGTGCCAGCAGCTTTTTTTCCTCCGGGCGACTAGGACTACTTTATCCAAACATTCAGTACTTC.